What follows describes a single TCR beta chain. This receptor's antigen is unknown. No much larger clone exists at a distance of one base, and base qualities are not known. Separate from the roughly 650-subject first cohort, the validation cohort of 90 to 150 subjects was the group to which the donors belonged. The sample comes from a study of cytomegalovirus exposure and HLA in healthy donors (dated by TCRdb to between 2016 and 2019). For context, the study as a whole: According to a later analysis, the 120 or so validation repertoires were produced on the same platform as the 700 or so repertoires of the first cohort. The study aimed to test whether signatures of past pathogen exposure could be identified by cataloging public T cell receptors. In addition to the first cohort of 650 to 750 subjects, a separate validation cohort of 120 different subjects was used. To predict cytomegalovirus infection status, the study brought together high-throughput TCR immunosequencing, statistical association of individual TCRs with disease status, and machine learning. Broad study findings and their caveats: In vitro tests confirmed that three of the cytomegalovirus-associated TCR beta chains recognize cytomegalovirus antigens. Most TCR sequences were observed very rarely across donors, whereas some public TCRs were present in many individuals. Cytomegalovirus status was reported to be diagnosed by the classifier with high specificity and sensitivity in both the original and validation cohorts. A total of 150 or so TCR beta chains were listed by the study as associated with cytomegalovirus. A later analysis lacked HLA typing for the validation cohort, so it scored co-occurrence in that cohort across all 120 or so repertoires. In a later analysis, TCRs clustered in the first cohort were found to also tend to co-occur in the 120 or so validation repertoires, with 94% of cluster scores above 0. It was suggested by the authors that the approach could potentially be generalized to other disease states and immunological phenotypes.

The protocol used for the library was the immunoSEQ multiplex PCR assay. The study's own analysis went as follows. To diagnose cytomegalovirus status from the catalog of TCR beta chain sequences, a statistical classification framework was built. In its TCRdb copy, this immuneACCESS table keeps in-frame sequences only and misses some clones. Where compared with another copy, unresolved V genes explain less than half of these, and the others have no known cause. V and J calls and clone size follow that table, whereas D and trimming were derived from the DNA. This sample comprises about 240,000 clones, around 88% of them detected only once. The ten largest clonotypes hold 1% to 1.5% of the sample. Specimen: PBMCs. This receptor was identified in a young woman in good health and CMV-seropositive.

The nucleotide sequence reads TGTGCCAGCAGTCCCTCTAGCGGGGCAAAACTATTCGAGCAGTACTTC. This is translated as CASSPSSGAKLFEQYF. The V and J segments used are TRBV27 and TRBJ2-7; 9 bases in the junction line up with TRBD2. Spanning cysteine to phenylalanine, the CDR3 consists of 16 amino acids. The CDR3 DNA has 48 bases and is translated from base 1. CDR1 is given as MNHEY and CDR2 as SMNVEV, both from the germline V gene (reference sequence). From V the trimming removes 5 bases and from J it removes 6 bases, while the gene matches leave 14 bases of the junction unaccounted for.